This T cell receptor beta chain was profiled in a study of control samples from healthy donors and cancer patients. Some clones are missing from TCRdb's copy, which holds only in-frame ones; the method was immunoSEQ multiplex PCR. Found here are more than 100,000 clones, more than 85% of them singletons; the top ten hold 6.5% to 9%. The V gene's germline CDR1 is LNHDA and CDR2 SQIVND (reference sequence). V was shortened by 5 bases and J by 1 base, with 0 bases between the two germline ends. The CDR3 consists of 12 residues. This clonotype was obtained from a woman between 18 and 29 years old in good health. The V and J genes are TRBV19 and TRBJ2-6; D remains unclear. The sample consisted of blood. CDR3 region: CASSSGANVLTF. CDR3 nucleotide sequence: TGTGCCAGTAGTTCTGGGGCCAACGTCCTGACTTTC. Full variable domain (remainder filled in from reference TRBV19 and TRBJ2-6): DGGITQSPKYLFRKEGQNVTLSCEQNLNHDAMYWYRQDPGQGLRLIYYSQIVNDFQKGDIAEGYSVSREKKESFPLTVTSAQKNPTAFYLCASSSGANVLTFGAGSRLTVL.